This T cell receptor beta chain was retrieved from a study of control samples from healthy donors and cancer patients. Germline values: CDR1 LNHDA, CDR2 SQIVND (reference sequence). Unmatched junction bases numbered 6, after V lost 3 bases and J lost 6 bases. CDR3 length: 15 amino acids. The assay was immunoSEQ multiplex PCR, and TCRdb's table has in-frame clones only and misses some. The sample includes roughly 180,000 clones, about 93% of them seen just once. The chain carries TRBV19 and TRBJ2-4, with 9 bases identical to TRBD2. The source of this sequence is an older woman in good health. Sequencing was done on a sample of blood. CDR3 sequence: CASSISGAGGNIQYF. For the CDR3, the DNA is TGTGCCAGTAGTATTTCAGGAGCGGGGGGAAACATTCAGTACTTC. Filled out from reference TRBV19 and TRBJ2-4, the complete variable domain reads DGGITQSPKYLFRKEGQNVTLSCEQNLNHDAMYWYRQDPGQGLRLIYYSQIVNDFQKGDIAEGYSVSREKKESFPLTVTSAQKNPTAFYLCASSISGAGGNIQYFGAGTRLSVL.